This entry is about one TCR beta chain. The data were obtained in a study of cytomegalovirus exposure and HLA in healthy donors. The V gene lost 4 bases and the J gene lost 0 bases, with 7 bases spanning the gap. The CDR3 has 14 residues. Germline values: CDR1 MNHNS, CDR2 SASEGT. Sequencing was performed with immunoSEQ multiplex PCR; in TCRdb, only in-frame clones are kept and a portion is missing. The sample contains tens of thousands of clones, around four fifths of which appear only once. The sequence derives from a man aged 25 to 40 in good health and CMV-seronegative. The J gene is TRBJ2-1, the V gene TRBV6-1; no reliable D call. The specimen was PBMCs. The DNA of the CDR3 is TGTGCCAGCAGTGTTGCAGGCTCCTACAATGAGCAGTTCTTC. Its translation: CASSVAGSYNEQFF.